This T cell receptor beta chain was retrieved from a study of cytomegalovirus exposure and HLA in healthy donors. The primer mix had 60 Vbeta and 13 Jbeta primers. Clones were read by immunoSEQ multiplex PCR, and TCRdb kept only the in-frame ones, dropping some. The sample has more than 85,000 clones, more than 65% seen once. This clone has more than one count but fewer than ten. From germline, CDR1 is SEHNR and CDR2 FQNEAQ (reference sequence). The V end was cut by 4 bases, the J end by 2 bases, with 12 bases between. The CDR3 sequence is 14 residues long. Sequences were obtained from PBMCs. This chain uses TRBV7-9 with TRBJ2-7; D perhaps matches TRBD2 (6 bases). The source of this sequence is a woman aged 45-65 years in good health and CMV-seropositive. The CDR3 loop is CASSSGLGTYEQYF. CDR3 DNA sequence: TGTGCCAGCAGCTCGGGACTGGGGACCTACGAGCAGTACTTC.